The 7 T cell receptor beta chains in this list originate from one sample, sequenced in a study of regulatory T cells in long-lasting Graves disease. iRepertoire HTBI primers and Arm-PCR of CDR3 regions built TCR beta libraries. One entry per CDR3 protein, called by TCRdb with MiXCR from the multiplex PCR reads. The repertoire consists of some 370,000 distinct CDR3 sequences, with roughly 10% occurring once and the leading ten covering over 15%. Time point of the sample: newly diagnosed GD, antithyroid drugs for less than 3 months. PBMCs were the source of the RNA used for TCR sequencing. Another study also made use of these data, one on T cells in Graves' hyperthyroidism and ophthalmopathy.

Specimen: peripheral blood mononuclear cells (PBMCs), collected at new diagnosis, from a patient treated with antithyroid drugs. The receptors come from a woman aged 18-35 years with Graves disease.

For this clonotype: A junction boundary mismatches the germline segment, possibly from a read error. The J gene is TRBJ1-1, the V gene TRBV12-3 or TRBV12-4; TRBD1 is a possible D gene (6 bases). The CDR3 loop spans 13 amino acids. Written as DNA, the CDR3 is TGTGCCAGCAGCAGGGGACGGAACACCGAAGCTCTCTTT. Its protein product is CASSRGRNTEALF.

This clonotype was seen ten or more times. The rearrangement links TRBV4-3 to TRBJ2-1; no clear D gene. The CDR3 runs to 17 residues. The germline V gene has CDR1 LGHNA and CDR2 YSLEER. Trimming cost V 1 base and J 8 bases, with 21 bases left between them. CDR3 in DNA: TGCGCCAGCAGCCAAGCGCCGCCGCCGGGTCCCCGTCATGAGCAGTTCTTC. Amino acid sequence: CASSQAPPPGPRHEQFF.

This clonotype was seen ten or more times. This chain uses TRBV5-5 with TRBJ1-6; possible D gene TRBD1, 5 bases. The CDR3 is 15 amino acids. Looked up from germline, CDR1 is SGHKS and CDR2 is YYEKEE (reference sequence). V was pared by 5 bases and J by 9 bases, with 18 bases between. Here the CDR3 reads CASSTDGGPSSPLHF. The CDR3 DNA follows: TGTGCCAGCAGTACCGATGGGGGACCTTCTTCACCCCTCCACTTT.

In this sample, this clonotype turned up many times. The chain joins TRBV27 to TRBJ1-2, with D unclear. Trimming pared 5 bases from V and 1 base from J, leaving 11 bases between. CDR3 length equals 14 residues. Germline CDR1 reads MNHEY; CDR2 reads SMNVEV (reference sequence). CDR3 protein: CASSPLGDNYGYTF. CDR3 DNA: TGTGCCAGCAGTCCCCTCGGGGATAACTATGGCTACACCTTC.

This clonotype has ten or more counts. The rearrangement joins TRBV9 to TRBJ2-5; D ambiguous. Trimming left V 0 bases short and J 5 bases short, with 11 bases between. The CDR3 totals 14 residues. The V gene's germline CDR1 is SGDLS and CDR2 YYNGEE. For the CDR3, the DNA is TGTGCCAGCAGCGTAGGAGGTATGGGGGAGACCCAGTACTTC. It yields the protein CASSVGGMGETQYF.

This clonotype turned up a few times. The chain has TRBV7-2 and TRBJ2-4; D could derive from TRBD1 or TRBD2 (6 bases each). V lost 4 bases, J lost 9 bases, and 22 bases lay in between. Looked up from germline, CDR1 is SGHTA and CDR2 is FQGNSA. This CDR3 contains 16 residues. The CDR3 spells CASSYIRGSKGGIQYF. The CDR3 DNA is TGTGCCAGCAGCTACATTCGGGGGTCAAAAGGGGGCATTCAGTACTTC.

There are many counts of this clonotype. V and J are TRBV29-1 and TRBJ2-3; a possible D gene is TRBD1 (5 bases). Germline V CDR1 and CDR2: SQVTM, ANQGSEA. Trimming pared 8 bases from V and 2 bases from J, leaving 14 bases between. The CDR3 has 13 amino acids. The CDR3 DNA is TGCAGCCACGGACAATCCCTCACAGATACGCAGTATTTT. This codes for CSHGQSLTDTQYF.